The 22 T cell receptor beta chains listed next were all sequenced from one sample in a study of cytomegalovirus exposure and HLA in healthy donors. Libraries were prepared by immunoSEQ multiplex PCR; TCRdb keeps only in-frame clonotypes and omits some of them. Of 150,000 to 200,000 clones in the sample, roughly 83% were seen once. Specimen: PBMCs. The receptors originated from a man aged 30-40 years in good health and CMV-seropositive.

The chain joins TRBV27 to TRBJ1-5; TRBD1 might be the D (5 bases). CDR3 length: 13 amino acids. Germline CDR1 reads MNHEY; CDR2 reads SMNVEV (reference sequence). V lost 6 bases, J lost 3 bases, and 9 bases lay in between. For the CDR3, the DNA is TGTGCCAGCAGCGGACAAATCAATCAGCCCCAGCATTTT. Its translation: CASSGQINQPQHF.

This clone showed up just a few times. This chain links TRBV27 with TRBJ2-3, with 8 bases that match TRBD2. Germline trimming cut 9 bases from V and 2 bases from J; bases unmatched to any gene: 19. CDR3 length: 18 residues. Germline V gives CDR1 MNHEY, CDR2 SMNVEV (reference sequence). The CDR3 sequence: CASGVSGSPHYFTDTQYF. The CDR3 DNA is TGTGCCAGTGGAGTAAGCGGGAGTCCCCATTATTTCACAGATACGCAGTATTTT.

The rearrangement joins TRBV28 to TRBJ2-1, with D perhaps matching TRBD1 (5 bases). V lost 4 bases and J 4 bases, leaving 14 bases between the germline ends. Germline CDR1 MDHEN, CDR2 SYDVKM. The CDR3 runs 15 residues. This CDR3 is CASSSLATAYNEQFF. The CDR3, as DNA: TGTGCCAGCAGTTCCCTCGCGACAGCGTACAATGAGCAGTTCTTC. Supplemented by reference TRBV28 and TRBJ2-1, the full variable domain reads DVKVTQSSRYLVKRTGEKVFLECVQDMDHENMFWYRQDPGLGLRLIYFSYDVKMKEKGDIPEGYSVSREKKERFSLILESASTNQTSMYLCASSSLATAYNEQFFGPGTRLTVL.

The chain links TRBV30 to TRBJ2-3; 7 bases align to TRBD2. Germline V gives CDR1 GTSNPN, CDR2 SVGIG (reference sequence). J was trimmed by 5 bases and V by 0 bases; bases with no gene match: 5. This CDR3 is built from 14 residues. DNA of the CDR3: TGTGCCTGGAGTGTGGGGGTAGCGGGAGATACGCAGTATTTT. Translating it yields CAWSVGVAGDTQYF.

The chain employs TRBV30 and TRBJ1-4, with TRBD1 matching over 10 bases. Per germline, CDR1 GTSNPN and CDR2 SVGIG (reference sequence). J lost 2 bases, V lost 5 bases, and 8 bases had no gene match. This CDR3 is 16 amino acids long. CDR3 coding DNA: TGTGCCTGGGATCGGGGACAGGGGACCACTAATGAAAAACTGTTTTTT. It encodes CAWDRGQGTTNEKLFF.

The V gene is TRBV5-1, the J gene TRBJ2-2, with TRBD2 identical over 7 bases. There are 16 residues in the CDR3. V shed 4 bases, J shed 3 bases, and the junction held 9 bases outside the gene matches. Germline assignment: CDR1 SGHRS and CDR2 YFSETQ. CDR3 nucleotide sequence: TGCGCCAGCAGCAGCACTAGCGACGGTCACACCGGGGAGCTGTTTTTT. Encoded protein: CASSSTSDGHTGELFF.

The V gene is TRBV7-9, the J gene TRBJ1-1; D is uncertain. V was trimmed by 8 bases and J by 4 bases, leaving 11 bases between them. The CDR3 spans 12 residues. CDR1 and CDR2 (germline): SEHNR, FQNEAQ (reference sequence). The CDR3, as DNA: TGTGCCAGCTGGGGAGGTGGCACTGAAGCTTTCTTT. Residues: CASWGGGTEAFF.

This chain connects TRBV7-2 to TRBJ2-7, with 11 bases fitting TRBD2. The J segment lost 0 bases and the V segment lost 0 bases, leaving 10 bases of the junction unmatched. Germline CDR1 is SGHTA and CDR2 is FQGNSA. The CDR3 loop spans 19 amino acids. The CDR3 sequence is CASSLAGLAGGVSSYEQYF. CDR3 DNA: TGTGCCAGCAGCTTAGCGGGGCTAGCGGGGGGCGTAAGCTCCTACGAGCAGTACTTC.

This sequence joins TRBV28 and TRBJ1-4; possible D gene TRBD1, 6 bases. Germline loops: CDR1 MDHEN, CDR2 SYDVKM. With 5 bases removed from V and 8 bases from J, the gap between germline ends came to 15 bases. The CDR3 totals 14 residues. CDR3 coding DNA: TGTGCCAGCAGTCCACAGGGAAGAGGAGAAAAACTGTTTTTT. Translation gives CASSPQGRGEKLFF.

The gene calls are TRBV5-1 and TRBJ2-3; D is possibly TRBD1 (5 bases). Germline CDR1 reads SGHRS; CDR2 reads YFSETQ. V was pared by 2 bases and J by 2 bases, with 9 bases between. CDR3 size: 14 residues. The CDR3 DNA follows: TGCGCCAGCAGCTTAGGACAAGACACAGATACGCAGTATTTT. Amino acids: CASSLGQDTDTQYF.

The chain couples TRBV19 to TRBJ1-5, with D unresolved. Germline lookup yields CDR1 LNHDA and CDR2 SQIVND (reference sequence). The CDR3 runs 16 residues. Trimming shortened V by 7 bases and J by 0 bases, and 16 bases separated the two germline ends. The CDR3 DNA reads TGTGCCAGTACTCCTCGCGGTGTTTCTAGCAATCAGCCCCAGCATTTT. It encodes CASTPRGVSSNQPQHF.

The chain links TRBV7-9 to TRBJ2-1, with TRBD2 as a possible D gene (6 bases). Trimming removed 2 bases from V and 5 bases from J, with 7 bases in between. There are 13 residues in the CDR3. CDR1 and CDR2 from the germline V gene are SEHNR and FQNEAQ (reference sequence). The DNA for the CDR3 is TGTGCCAGCAGCTTATGGGGGGACAATGAGCAGTTCTTC. As protein: CASSLWGDNEQFF.

This clone was found once. The V and J genes are TRBV14 and TRBJ2-7; 8 nucleotides line up with TRBD2. CDR3 length: 13 amino acids. The V and J ends lost 1 base and 6 bases, in that order; junction bases with no gene match: 2. Germline V gene data show CDR1 as SGHDN and CDR2 as FVKESK. The CDR3 nucleotides are TGTGCCAGCAGCCAAGGACTAGCGCTCGAGCAGTACTTC. As protein: CASSQGLALEQYF.

The chain combines TRBV28 with TRBJ2-5, with a possible D match to TRBD2 (5 bases). Germline V gene data show CDR1 as MDHEN and CDR2 as SYDVKM. The CDR3 is 13 amino acids. The germline V and J ends were trimmed by 1 base and 3 bases, with 6 bases remaining between them. The CDR3 reads CASSLSSKETQYF. CDR3 nucleotide sequence: TGTGCCAGCAGTTTATCTAGCAAAGAGACCCAGTACTTC. Based on the CDR3 plus reference TRBV28 and TRBJ2-5, the full variable domain is DVKVTQSSRYLVKRTGEKVFLECVQDMDHENMFWYRQDPGLGLRLIYFSYDVKMKEKGDIPEGYSVSREKKERFSLILESASTNQTSMYLCASSLSSKETQYFGPGTRLLVL.

The chain joins TRBV7-2 to TRBJ2-3; the match to TRBD2 covers 8 bases. J gave up 4 bases and V 1 base, and 7 bases lay outside the gene matches. Germline V gene lookup returns CDR1 SGHTA and CDR2 FQGNSA. CDR3 length equals 16 residues. The CDR3 bases are TGTGCCAGCAGCTTAGTGGCCGGGGGGGCCTCAGATACGCAGTATTTT. Translated, it gives CASSLVAGGASDTQYF.

The V and J genes are TRBV9 and TRBJ1-2, with 9 bases that match TRBD1. The CDR3 totals 14 residues. V was clipped by 3 bases and J by 7 bases; unmatched bases: 7. CDR1 is SGDLS, CDR2 YYNGEE, per germline. CDR3 region: CASSATTGGGGYTF. The CDR3 region has the DNA TGTGCCAGCAGCGCGACGACAGGGGGAGGTGGCTACACCTTC.

The chain recombines TRBV6-5 with TRBJ2-1; possible D gene TRBD2, 6 bases. The CDR3 contains 14 residues. Per germline, CDR1 MNHEY and CDR2 SVGAGI. Trimming stripped 7 bases from V and 6 bases from J, with 16 bases between. CDR3: CASTLKPGLNEQFF. CDR3 in DNA: TGTGCCAGCACCTTAAAACCGGGACTCAATGAGCAGTTCTTC.

This chain connects TRBV27 to TRBJ2-7; D ambiguous. V was cut by 5 bases and J by 0 bases, with 5 bases left in between. This CDR3 has 12 residues. Per the germline V gene, CDR1 is MNHEY and CDR2 is SMNVEV (reference sequence). As DNA, the CDR3 is TGTGCCAGCAGTCGCAGCTCCTACGAGCAGTACTTC. Translation gives CASSRSSYEQYF.

The chain combines TRBV5-1 with TRBJ1-2; 7 bases align to TRBD1. V lost 0 bases, J lost 6 bases, and 2 bases stayed unmatched. The CDR3 runs to 13 residues. Germline values: CDR1 SGHRS, CDR2 YFSETQ. The CDR3 is CASSLGQGDGYTF. CDR3 coding DNA: TGCGCCAGCAGCTTGGGGCAGGGGGATGGCTACACCTTC.

This clone was recorded a few times. The V call is TRBV7-3, the J call TRBJ1-3, with D tentatively TRBD1 (5 bases). The CDR3 contains 16 residues. Germline CDR1 SGHTA, CDR2 FQGTGA. V gave up 2 bases and J gave up 3 bases, with 14 bases separating them. CDR3 residues: CASSLFGQGFGNTIYF. The CDR3 DNA sequence: TGTGCCAGCAGCTTATTCGGCCAGGGCTTTGGAAACACCATATATTTT.

V usage is TRBV5-1 and J usage is TRBJ2-3, with 8 bases that match TRBD2. V lost 0 bases, J lost 4 bases, and 7 bases stayed unmatched. The CDR3 runs to 16 residues. CDR1 and CDR2 from the germline V gene are SGHRS and YFSETQ. CDR3 in amino acids: CASSLDTGGPADTQYF. As DNA, the CDR3 is TGCGCCAGCAGCTTGGATACGGGGGGGCCTGCAGATACGCAGTATTTT. The full variable domain, rest sourced from reference TRBV5-1 and TRBJ2-3, is KAGVTQTPRYLIKTRGQQVTLSCSPISGHRSVSWYQQTPGQGLQFLFEYFSETQRNKGNFPGRFSGRQFSNSRSEMNVSTLELGDSALYLCASSLDTGGPADTQYFGPGTRLTVL.

J is TRBJ2-7 and V is TRBV4-1, with 7 bases identical to TRBD2. Trimming at V came to 2 bases and at J to 9 bases, leaving 10 bases not matched to a gene. The CDR3 consists of 14 residues. Germline CDR1 is MGHRA and CDR2 is YSYEKL. CDR3 loop: CASSQSGGSLGQYF. Written as DNA, the CDR3 is TGCGCCAGCAGCCAATCTGGCGGGAGTTTGGGGCAGTACTTC.